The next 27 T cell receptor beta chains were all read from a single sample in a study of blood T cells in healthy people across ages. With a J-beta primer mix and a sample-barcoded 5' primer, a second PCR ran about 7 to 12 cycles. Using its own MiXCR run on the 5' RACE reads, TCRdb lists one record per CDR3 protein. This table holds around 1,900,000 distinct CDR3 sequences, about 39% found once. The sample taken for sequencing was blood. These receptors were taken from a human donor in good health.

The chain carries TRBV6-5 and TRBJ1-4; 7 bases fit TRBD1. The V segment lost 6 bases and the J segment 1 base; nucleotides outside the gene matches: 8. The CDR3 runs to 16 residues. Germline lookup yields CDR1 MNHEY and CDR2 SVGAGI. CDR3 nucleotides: TGTGCCAGCAGCCTGGGGACAGAGGGAACTAATGAAAAACTGTTTTTT. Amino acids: CASSLGTEGTNEKLFF.

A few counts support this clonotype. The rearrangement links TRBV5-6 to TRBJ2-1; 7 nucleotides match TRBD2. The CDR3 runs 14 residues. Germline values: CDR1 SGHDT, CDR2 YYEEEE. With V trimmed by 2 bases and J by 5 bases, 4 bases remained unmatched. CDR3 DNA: TGTGCCAGCAGCTTTCGGGGGGTGGACAATGAGCAGTTCTTC. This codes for CASSFRGVDNEQFF.

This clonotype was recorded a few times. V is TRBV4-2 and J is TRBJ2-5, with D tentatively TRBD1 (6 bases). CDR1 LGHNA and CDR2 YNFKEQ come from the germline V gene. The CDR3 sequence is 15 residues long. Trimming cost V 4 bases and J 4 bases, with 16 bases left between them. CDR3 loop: CASSRRQDVAETQYF. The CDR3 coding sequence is TGTGCCAGCAGCCGACGACAGGACGTAGCAGAGACCCAGTACTTC.

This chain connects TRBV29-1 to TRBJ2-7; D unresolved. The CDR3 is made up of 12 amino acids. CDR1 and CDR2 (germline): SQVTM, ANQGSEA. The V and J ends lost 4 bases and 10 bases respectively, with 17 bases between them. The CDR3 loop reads CSVGSNQEAQYF. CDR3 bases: TGCAGCGTTGGATCCAACCAAGAGGCCCAGTACTTC.

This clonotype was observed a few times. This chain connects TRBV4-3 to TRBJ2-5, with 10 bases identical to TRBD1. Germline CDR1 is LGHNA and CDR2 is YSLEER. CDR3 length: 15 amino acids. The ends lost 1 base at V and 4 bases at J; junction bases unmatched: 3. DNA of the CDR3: TGCGCCAGCAGCCAAGGGGACAGGGGTGGAGAGACCCAGTACTTC. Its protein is CASSQGDRGGETQYF.

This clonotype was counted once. This chain's CDR3 is CASSQLRDRVRETQYF. In nucleotides, the CDR3 is TGCGCCAGCAGCCAACTCCGGGACAGGGTACGAGAGACCCAGTACTTC. The chain is built from TRBV4-1 and TRBJ2-5, with 9 bases matching TRBD1. V shed 2 bases and J 4 bases; nucleotides not matched to a gene: 8. The length of the CDR3 is 16 residues. Germline V gene sequence: CDR1 MGHRA, CDR2 YSYEKL.

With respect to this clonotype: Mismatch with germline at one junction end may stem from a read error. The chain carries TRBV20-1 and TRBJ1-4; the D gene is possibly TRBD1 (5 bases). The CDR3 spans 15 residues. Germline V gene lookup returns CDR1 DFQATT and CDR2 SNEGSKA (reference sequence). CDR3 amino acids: CSATGSRGTNEKLFF. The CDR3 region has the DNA TGCAGTGCTACCGGTTCTAGGGGCACTAACGAAAAACTGTTTTTT.

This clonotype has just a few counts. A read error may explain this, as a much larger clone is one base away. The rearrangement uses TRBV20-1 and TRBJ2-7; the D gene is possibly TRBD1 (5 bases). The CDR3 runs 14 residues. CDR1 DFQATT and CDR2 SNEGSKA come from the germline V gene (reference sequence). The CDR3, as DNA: TGCGGTGCCGAGCCCCCACAGGACTCCTACGAGCAGTACTTC. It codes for CGAEPPQDSYEQYF.

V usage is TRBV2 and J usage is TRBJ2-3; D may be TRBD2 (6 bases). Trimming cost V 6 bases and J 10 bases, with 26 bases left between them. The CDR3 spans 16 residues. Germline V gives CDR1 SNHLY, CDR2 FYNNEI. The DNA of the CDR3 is TGTGCCAGCAGCCCCAGCGGTGCGGGGATGGGGGATTCGCAGTATTTT. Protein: CASSPSGAGMGDSQYF.

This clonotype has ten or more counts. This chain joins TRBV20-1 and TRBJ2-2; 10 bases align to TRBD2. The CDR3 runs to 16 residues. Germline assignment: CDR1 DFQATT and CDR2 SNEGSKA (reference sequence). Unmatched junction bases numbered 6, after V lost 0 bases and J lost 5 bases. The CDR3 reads CSARDFSGGETGELFF. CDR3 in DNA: TGCAGTGCTAGAGATTTCAGCGGGGGGGAGACCGGGGAGCTGTTTTTT.

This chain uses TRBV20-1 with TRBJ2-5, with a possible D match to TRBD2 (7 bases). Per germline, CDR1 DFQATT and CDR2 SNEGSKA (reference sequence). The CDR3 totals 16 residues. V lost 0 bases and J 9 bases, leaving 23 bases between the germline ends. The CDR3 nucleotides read TGCAGTGCTAGAGATCTTCTCCGGGGGGCCCAAAAGGCCCAGTACTTC. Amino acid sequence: CSARDLLRGAQKAQYF.

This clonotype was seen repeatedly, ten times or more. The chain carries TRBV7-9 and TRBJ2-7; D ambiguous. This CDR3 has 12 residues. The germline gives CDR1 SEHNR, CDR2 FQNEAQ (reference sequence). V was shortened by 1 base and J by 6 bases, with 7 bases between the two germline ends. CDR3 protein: CASSLVQSEQYF. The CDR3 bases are TGTGCCAGCAGCTTAGTACAATCCGAGCAGTACTTC.

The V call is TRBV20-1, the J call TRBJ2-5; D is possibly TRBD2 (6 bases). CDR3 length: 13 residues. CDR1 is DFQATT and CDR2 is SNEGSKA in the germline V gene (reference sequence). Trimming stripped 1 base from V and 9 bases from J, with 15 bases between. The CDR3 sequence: CSARGGGVPSQYF. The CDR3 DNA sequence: TGCAGTGCTAGAGGCGGCGGGGTACCGTCCCAGTACTTC.

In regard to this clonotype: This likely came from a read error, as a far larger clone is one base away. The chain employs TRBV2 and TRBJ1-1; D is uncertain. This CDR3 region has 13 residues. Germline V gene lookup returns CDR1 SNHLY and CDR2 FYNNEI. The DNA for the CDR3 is TGTGCCTGCAGTGAAGGTCTGAACACTGAAGCTTTCTTT. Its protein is CACSEGLNTEAFF.

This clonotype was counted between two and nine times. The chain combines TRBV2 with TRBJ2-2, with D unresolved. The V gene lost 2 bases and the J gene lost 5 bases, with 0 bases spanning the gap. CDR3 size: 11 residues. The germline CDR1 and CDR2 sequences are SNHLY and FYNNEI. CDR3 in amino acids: CASSETGELFF. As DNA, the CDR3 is TGTGCCAGCAGTGAAACCGGGGAGCTGTTTTTT.

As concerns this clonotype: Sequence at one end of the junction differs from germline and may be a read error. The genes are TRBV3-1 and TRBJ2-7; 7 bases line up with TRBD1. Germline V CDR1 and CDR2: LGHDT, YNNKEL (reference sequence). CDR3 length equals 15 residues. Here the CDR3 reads CASNQNERGPYEQYF. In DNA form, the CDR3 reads TGTGCCAGCAACCAAAACGAAAGGGGGCCCTACGAGCAGTACTTC.

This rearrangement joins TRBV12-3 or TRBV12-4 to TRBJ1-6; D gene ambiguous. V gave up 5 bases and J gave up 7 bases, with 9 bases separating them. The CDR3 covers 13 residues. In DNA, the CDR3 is TGTGCCAGCAGTCCCTCCCCGAATTCACCCCTCCACTTT. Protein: CASSPSPNSPLHF.

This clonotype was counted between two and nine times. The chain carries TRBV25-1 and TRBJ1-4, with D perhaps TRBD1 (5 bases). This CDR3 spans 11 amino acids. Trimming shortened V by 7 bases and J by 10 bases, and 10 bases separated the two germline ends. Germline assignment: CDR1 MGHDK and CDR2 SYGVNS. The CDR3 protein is CASTQGLKLFF. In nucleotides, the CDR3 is TGTGCCAGCACTCAGGGATTAAAACTGTTTTTT. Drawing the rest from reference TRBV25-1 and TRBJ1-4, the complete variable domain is EADIYQTPRYLVIGTGKKITLECSQTMGHDKMYWYQQDPGMELHLIHYSYGVNSTEKGDLSSESTVSRIRTEHFPLTLESARPSHTSQYLCASTQGLKLFFGSGTQLSVL.

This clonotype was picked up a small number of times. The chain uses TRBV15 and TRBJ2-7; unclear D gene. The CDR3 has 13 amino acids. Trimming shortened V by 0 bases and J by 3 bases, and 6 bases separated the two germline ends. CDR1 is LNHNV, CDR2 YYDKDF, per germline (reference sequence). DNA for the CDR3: TGTGCCACCAGCAGAGAGTTGAGCTACGAGCAGTACTTC. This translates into CATSRELSYEQYF.

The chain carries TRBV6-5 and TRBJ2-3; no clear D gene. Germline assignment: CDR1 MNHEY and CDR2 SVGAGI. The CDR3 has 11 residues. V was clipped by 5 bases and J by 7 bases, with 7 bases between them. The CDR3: CASSGANTQYF. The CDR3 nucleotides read TGTGCCAGCAGTGGCGCAAATACGCAGTATTTT.

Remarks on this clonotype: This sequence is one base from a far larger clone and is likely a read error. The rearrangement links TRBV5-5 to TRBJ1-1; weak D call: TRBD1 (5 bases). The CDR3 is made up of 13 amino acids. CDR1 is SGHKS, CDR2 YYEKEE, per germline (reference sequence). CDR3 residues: CTSSLRVNTEAFF. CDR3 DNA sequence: TGTACCAGCAGCCTCAGGGTGAACACTGAAGCTTTCTTT. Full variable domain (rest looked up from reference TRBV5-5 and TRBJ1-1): DAGVTQSPTHLIKTRGQQVTLRCSPISGHKSVSWYQQVLGQGPQFIFQYYEKEERGRGNFPDRFSARQFPNYSSELNVNALLLGDSALYLCTSSLRVNTEAFFGQGTRLTVV.

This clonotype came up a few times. CDR3 sequence reads: CASSRRLSYEQYF. The CDR3, as DNA: TGTGCCAGCAGTCGCAGGCTCTCCTACGAGCAGTACTTC. The rearrangement joins TRBV6-5 to TRBJ2-7; no clear D. The CDR3 length is 13 residues. V was trimmed by 5 bases and J by 0 bases, leaving 8 bases between them. The germline CDR1 and CDR2 sequences are MNHEY and SVGAGI.

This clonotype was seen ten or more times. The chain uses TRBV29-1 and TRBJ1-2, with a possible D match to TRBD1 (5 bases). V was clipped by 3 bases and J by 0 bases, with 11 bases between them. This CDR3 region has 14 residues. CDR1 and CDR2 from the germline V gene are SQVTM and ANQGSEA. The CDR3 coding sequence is TGCAGCGTTGACGTGGGGGGGTCTAACTATGGCTACACCTTC. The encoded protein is CSVDVGGSNYGYTF.

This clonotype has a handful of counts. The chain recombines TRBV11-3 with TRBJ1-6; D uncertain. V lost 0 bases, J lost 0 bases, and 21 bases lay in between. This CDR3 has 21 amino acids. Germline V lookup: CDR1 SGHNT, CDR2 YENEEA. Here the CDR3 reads CASSLERISGYRSSYNSPLHF. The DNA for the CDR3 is TGTGCCAGCAGCTTAGAGCGGATTTCGGGGTATAGGAGCTCCTATAATTCACCCCTCCACTTT. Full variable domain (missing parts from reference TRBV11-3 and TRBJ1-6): EAGVVQSPRYKIIEKKQPVAFWCNPISGHNTLYWYLQNLGQGPELLIRYENEEAVDDSQLPKDRFSAERLKGVDSTLKIQPAELGDSAVYLCASSLERISGYRSSYNSPLHFGNGTRLTVT.

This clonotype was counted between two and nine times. The CDR3 region has the DNA TGTGCCAGCAGCTTGAGGATGGCCCATCTTACCTATGGCTACACCTTC. It is translated as CASSLRMAHLTYGYTF. The chain links TRBV7-2 to TRBJ1-2; D call uncertain. This CDR3 has 16 amino acids. Germline V lookup: CDR1 SGHTA, CDR2 FQGNSA. V was cut by 3 bases and J by 4 bases, with 18 bases left in between.

The CDR3 DNA sequence: TGTGCCAGCAGCCAAGCACAGGACGGTTTTGGGGAAAACATTCAGTACTTC. Translating it yields CASSQAQDGFGENIQYF. The V gene is TRBV4-2, the J gene TRBJ2-4, with TRBD1 as a possible D gene (5 bases). The CDR3 totals 17 residues. The ends were cut back, 1 base at V and 5 bases at J, with 18 bases in the middle. Germline-derived CDR1 and CDR2 are LGHNA and YNFKEQ.

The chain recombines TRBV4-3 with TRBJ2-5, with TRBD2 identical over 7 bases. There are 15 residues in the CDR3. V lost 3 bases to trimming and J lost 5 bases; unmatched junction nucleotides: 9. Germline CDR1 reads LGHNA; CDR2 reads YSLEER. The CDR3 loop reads CASSHGLGQSETQYF. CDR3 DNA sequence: TGCGCCAGCAGCCACGGACTAGGCCAATCGGAGACCCAGTACTTC.